This TCR beta chain stems from a study of T cells expressing NK-cell markers. TCRdb reworked the 5' RACE reads into one entry per CDR3 protein, no DNA. The sample table includes about 460,000 distinct CDR3 sequences. The germline V gene has CDR1 SGHRS and CDR2 YFSETQ. The CDR3 contains 16 residues. This chain uses TRBV5-1 with TRBJ2-2; no DNA is available, so the TRBD1 call from TCRdb remains unchecked. The TCR sequence derives from a woman aged 45 to 65 in good health. The specimen was blood T cells: a sorted CD56 or NKG2C T cell subset, CD4+ or CD8+ T cells, or bulk PBMC T cells (not recorded which). CDR3 sequence reads: CASKSGQGLFTGELFF.